Below, 10 T cell receptor beta chains from the same sample are listed, as sequenced in a study of T cells in Graves' hyperthyroidism and ophthalmopathy. Regions amplified from RNA transcripts were the TCR beta CDR3 regions. RT-PCR in the first round (using the HTBI primer set) targeted the TCR CDR3. TCRdb independently ran MiXCR on the multiplex PCR reads; one entry per CDR3 protein. The sample lists approximately 430,000 distinct CDR3 sequences; approximately 15% were seen once. Sequencing input: blood. These receptors were obtained from a woman between 18 and 29 years old with Graves' hyperthyroidism.

This sequence joins TRBV19 and TRBJ2-2; the match to TRBD1 covers 7 bases. V trimming: 7 bases; J trimming: 5 bases; junction bases outside the gene matches: 10. The CDR3 spans 15 residues. From germline, CDR1 is LNHDA and CDR2 SQIVND (reference sequence). The CDR3 loop reads CASTRQGIVTGELFF. The CDR3 DNA sequence: TGTGCCAGTACGCGACAGGGAATAGTGACCGGGGAGCTGTTTTTT.

This clonotype has just a few counts. This rearrangement joins TRBV9 to TRBJ2-1, with 7 bases identical to TRBD2. Germline assignment: CDR1 SGDLS and CDR2 YYNGEE. Trimming took 0 bases from V and 4 from J; bases not matched to a gene: 7. The CDR3 covers 16 residues. The CDR3 region has the DNA TGTGCCAGCAGCGTAGGACTGACAGCGGGGTACAATGAGCAGTTCTTC. It is translated as CASSVGLTAGYNEQFF.

This clonotype was seen many times. V and J are TRBV5-1 and TRBJ2-3; D gene uncertain. The germline V gene encodes CDR1 SGHRS and CDR2 YFSETQ. The CDR3 spans 16 residues. V lost 0 bases and J 1 base, leaving 12 bases between the germline ends. The CDR3 is CASSLGRRSGTDTQYF. As DNA, the CDR3 is TGCGCCAGCAGCTTGGGGCGCCGTTCTGGCACAGATACGCAGTATTTT.

This clonotype has ten or more counts. J is TRBJ1-2 and V is TRBV12-3 or TRBV12-4, with unresolved D. This CDR3 is 11 amino acids long. Trimming removed 6 bases at V and 4 bases at J, with 6 bases between. CDR3 nucleotide sequence: TGTGCCAGCAGACGTGCCTATGGCTACACCTTC. Protein sequence: CASRRAYGYTF.

In this sample, this clonotype turned up a few times. For the CDR3, the DNA is TGTGCCAGCACCCCGGACAGGGCCAACGAGCAGTACTTC. This codes for CASTPDRANEQYF. The chain employs TRBV7-9 and TRBJ2-7, with 8 bases matching TRBD1. Germline trimming cut 7 bases from V and 5 bases from J; bases unmatched to any gene: 7. Germline V gives CDR1 SEHNR, CDR2 FQNEAQ (reference sequence). The CDR3 is 13 residues long.

This clonotype has only a few counts. V is TRBV19 and J is TRBJ2-2; D might be TRBD2 (5 bases). This CDR3 contains 14 residues. Per the germline V gene, CDR1 is LNHDA and CDR2 is SQIVND (reference sequence). The V end lost 3 bases, the J end lost 4 bases, and 9 bases lay between the germline ends. The CDR3 loop reads CASSIGLVTGELFF. Written as DNA, the CDR3 is TGTGCCAGTAGTATTGGACTTGTCACCGGGGAGCTGTTTTTT.

At least ten counts were recorded for this clonotype. The chain has TRBV7-9 and TRBJ1-2; possibly TRBD1 for D (5 bases). Germline V gene data show CDR1 as SEHNR and CDR2 as FQNEAQ (reference sequence). The CDR3 is made up of 13 amino acids. The V and J ends lost 5 bases and 8 bases respectively, with 15 bases between them. The CDR3, as DNA: TGTGCCAGCAGCCATGTCACGGGGGAAGGCTACACCTTC. Its translation is CASSHVTGEGYTF.

This clonotype came up many times. The chain employs TRBV5-1 and TRBJ2-7; no definite D call. The germline V and J ends were trimmed by 0 bases and 3 bases, with 7 bases remaining between them. The CDR3 runs to 13 residues. Germline CDR1 is SGHRS and CDR2 is YFSETQ. The CDR3 protein is CASSLDTLYEQYF. DNA of the CDR3: TGCGCCAGCAGCTTGGACACCCTCTACGAGCAGTACTTC.

There are many counts of this clonotype. J is TRBJ2-7 and V is TRBV12-3 or TRBV12-4, with D possibly matching TRBD2 (5 bases). The V end lost 3 bases, the J end lost 1 base, and 10 bases lay between the germline ends. CDR3 length: 14 residues. The CDR3 sequence is CASSFHGVSYEQYF. CDR3 sequence (DNA): TGTGCCAGCAGTTTTCACGGGGTTTCCTACGAGCAGTACTTC.

This clonotype came up many times. V usage is TRBV7-3 and J usage is TRBJ2-1; D unclear. V lost 5 bases, J lost 4 bases, and 9 bases lay in between. Germline CDR1 reads SGHTA; CDR2 reads FQGTGA. The CDR3 runs to 13 residues. The DNA of the CDR3 is TGTGCCAGCAGCCCCGACGCTTACAATGAGCAGTTCTTC. Its protein product is CASSPDAYNEQFF.